This T cell receptor beta chain was sequenced during a study of cytomegalovirus exposure and HLA in healthy donors. The germline V gene encodes CDR1 SGHDN and CDR2 FVKESK. Trimming stripped 0 bases from V and 2 bases from J, with 16 bases between. This CDR3 is 18 amino acids long. General study points: HLA-A and HLA-B allele assignments for most subjects were reportedly predicted accurately using TCR beta sequences.

A note on this clone: The antigen is not known.

PCR employed 60 Vbeta and 13 Jbeta primers. Clones were read by immunoSEQ multiplex PCR, and TCRdb kept only the in-frame ones, dropping some. The sample includes about 140,000 clones, 80% seen only once; the top ten take about 2.2%. The chain links TRBV14 to TRBJ1-4; unclear D gene. This receptor was obtained from a man aged 50 to 60 in good health and CMV-seronegative. The sequenced sample consisted of PBMCs. Here the CDR3 reads CASSQEPNWAATNEKLFF. CDR3 sequence (DNA): TGTGCCAGCAGCCAAGAACCGAACTGGGCCGCGACTAATGAAAAACTGTTTTTT.